A single sample is the source of the 32 T cell receptor beta chains below, sequenced in a study of Graves' ophthalmopathy and Graves' hyperthyroidism. The authors amplified TCR beta CDR3 regions from RNA transcripts. The workflow started with a first-round RT-PCR run with HTBI primers and then moved on to a second-round multiplex PCR. TCRdb redid the calling of the multiplex PCR reads with MiXCR, one entry per CDR3 protein. The sample has around 520,000 distinct CDR3 sequences, about two fifths seen once. The sample taken for sequencing was peripheral blood or thyroid tissue (not recorded which). Receptors originate from an adult man with Graves' hyperthyroidism.

J is TRBJ2-2 and V is TRBV5-8, with D tentatively TRBD1 (5 bases). Trimming removed 0 bases from V and 7 bases from J, with 7 bases in between. Germline V gene data show CDR1 as SGHTS and CDR2 as YDEGEE. This CDR3 is 13 amino acids long. CDR3 amino acids: CASSLAGIGELFF. CDR3 DNA: TGTGCCAGCAGCTTGGCAGGGATCGGGGAGCTGTTTTTT.

This chain connects TRBV20-1 to TRBJ2-1; D may be TRBD1 (5 bases). Near its end, the DNA agrees better with TRBJ2-7, so the J call may be wrong. The germline gives CDR1 DFQATT, CDR2 SNEGSKA (reference sequence). The CDR3 runs 14 residues. CDR3 protein: CSAREVQGYNEQYF. The CDR3 DNA sequence: TGCAGTGCTAGAGAGGTCCAGGGCTACAATGAGCAGTACTTC.

This clonotype came up many times. The chain joins TRBV29-1 to TRBJ1-5; D remains ambiguous. Trimming took off 7 bases at V and 0 bases at J, with 13 bases between the two ends. The V gene's germline CDR1 is SQVTM and CDR2 ANQGSEA. The CDR3 is 14 amino acids. CDR3 sequence (DNA): TGCAGCGCAAGAATGGGAAATAGCAATCAGCCCCAGCATTTT. Residues: CSARMGNSNQPQHF.

The rearrangement joins TRBV15 to TRBJ2-3; 7 bases match TRBD2. Germline CDR1 is LNHNV and CDR2 is YYDKDF (reference sequence). Unmatched junction bases numbered 4, after V lost 0 bases and J lost 1 base. There are 16 residues in the CDR3. DNA of the CDR3: TGTGCCACCAGCAGAGACCAGGGAGGGGGCACAGATACGCAGTATTTT. Protein sequence: CATSRDQGGGTDTQYF.

Ten or more counts support this clonotype. The chain joins TRBV7-2 to TRBJ1-5, with D hard to call. The V gene lost 2 bases and the J gene lost 5 bases, with 7 bases spanning the gap. The germline V gene has CDR1 SGHTA and CDR2 FQGNSA. This CDR3 region has 13 residues. The CDR3: CASSLLVDQPQHF. The CDR3 coding sequence is TGTGCCAGCAGCTTACTCGTAGATCAGCCCCAGCATTTT. Full variable domain (rest looked up from reference TRBV7-2 and TRBJ1-5): GAGVSQSPSNKVTEKGKDVELRCDPISGHTALYWYRQSLGQGLEFLIYFQGNSAPDKSGLPSDRFSAERTGGSVSTLTIQRTQQEDSAVYLCASSLLVDQPQHFGDGTRLSIL.

V and J are TRBV7-3 and TRBJ2-3, with TRBD2 as a possible D gene (6 bases). The V and J ends lost 1 base and 5 bases respectively, with 19 bases between them. This CDR3 has 17 residues. From germline, CDR1 is SGHTA and CDR2 FQGTGA. CDR3 nucleotide sequence: TGTGCCAGCAGCTTAATTGGTTCGGCTAGGGGAGGAGATACGCAGTATTTT. This gives the protein CASSLIGSARGGDTQYF. The entire variable domain, with the rest obtained from reference TRBV7-3 and TRBJ2-3, is as follows: GAGVSQTPSNKVTEKGKYVELRCDPISGHTALYWYRQSLGQGPEFLIYFQGTGAADDSGLPNDRFFAVRPEGSVSTLKIQRTERGDSAVYLCASSLIGSARGGDTQYFGPGTRLTVL.

This clonotype was seen many times. The rearrangement joins TRBV7-9 to TRBJ1-1; no clear D. Germline V gene sequence: CDR1 SEHNR, CDR2 FQNEAQ (reference sequence). CDR3 length: 12 residues. V was cut by 5 bases and J by 4 bases, with 8 bases left in between. CDR3 loop: CASSPRITEAFF. The CDR3, as DNA: TGTGCCAGCAGCCCCCGGATCACTGAAGCTTTCTTT.

Worth noting for this clonotype: A much larger clone lies a single base off, so this may be a read error. In DNA form, the CDR3 reads TGTGCCAGCAGCTTAAGTCCGGGACCAGCAAAAGAGACCCAGTACTTC. Amino acid sequence: CASSLSPGPAKETQYF. The gene calls are TRBV7-9 and TRBJ2-5, with D possibly being TRBD1 or TRBD2 (5 bases each). The germline CDR1 and CDR2 sequences are SEHNR and FQNEAQ (reference sequence). V dropped 2 bases and J dropped 3 bases, with 16 bases sitting between them. CDR3 length: 16 amino acids.

This chain joins TRBV28 and TRBJ2-2, with D hard to call. CDR3 size: 14 residues. The germline CDR1 and CDR2 sequences are MDHEN and SYDVKM. The V end lost 8 bases, the J end lost 3 bases, and 13 bases lay between the germline ends. The CDR3 sequence is CASHSRFDTGELFF. CDR3 nucleotide sequence: TGTGCCAGCCACTCGCGGTTTGACACCGGGGAGCTGTTTTTT.

The rearrangement joins TRBV13 to TRBJ2-7; 10 bases fit TRBD2. V shed 8 bases and J 1 base; nucleotides not matched to a gene: 8. This CDR3 comprises 15 residues. CDR1 is PRHDT and CDR2 is FYEKMQ in the germline V gene (reference sequence). The CDR3 loop reads CASGITSGKSYEQYF. As DNA, the CDR3 is TGTGCCAGCGGCATCACTAGCGGGAAATCCTACGAGCAGTACTTC.

This clonotype has ten or more counts. The chain joins TRBV5-1 to TRBJ2-7, with TRBD1 as a possible D gene (6 bases). CDR1 and CDR2 from the germline V gene are SGHRS and YFSETQ. This CDR3 comprises 13 residues. Trimming took 5 bases from V and 0 from J, leaving 9 bases between them. CDR3 nucleotides: TGCGCCAGCAGAAGACAGGACTCCTACGAGCAGTACTTC. Residues: CASRRQDSYEQYF. Full variable domain (missing parts from reference TRBV5-1 and TRBJ2-7): KAGVTQTPRYLIKTRGQQVTLSCSPISGHRSVSWYQQTPGQGLQFLFEYFSETQRNKGNFPGRFSGRQFSNSRSEMNVSTLELGDSALYLCASRRQDSYEQYFGPGTRLTVT.

This clonotype qualifies as medium-sized. V is TRBV7-9 and J is TRBJ1-2; D ambiguous. CDR1 and CDR2 (germline): SEHNR, FQNEAQ (reference sequence). Trimming took 5 bases from V and 8 from J, leaving 9 bases between them. CDR3 length: 11 residues. CDR3 sequence reads: CASSGNYGYTF. The CDR3 nucleotides read TGTGCCAGCAGCGGCAATTACGGCTACACCTTC.

The V call is TRBV15, the J call TRBJ2-7, with 7 bases aligning to TRBD1. The CDR3 is 14 amino acids. The V gene end was trimmed by 4 bases and the J gene end by 2 bases; junction bases not matched to a gene: 5. Germline V gene data show CDR1 as LNHNV and CDR2 as YYDKDF (reference sequence). Here the CDR3 DNA reads TGTGCCACCAGCACCGGGGACAGAGCCTACGAGCAGTACTTC. As protein: CATSTGDRAYEQYF.

V and J are TRBV5-1 and TRBJ1-2, with D perhaps TRBD1 (5 bases). Germline lookup yields CDR1 SGHRS and CDR2 YFSETQ. With 4 bases removed from V and 7 bases from J, the gap between germline ends came to 14 bases. There are 13 residues in the CDR3. CDR3 sequence: CASSLIGERGYTF. For the CDR3, the DNA is TGCGCCAGCAGCCTAATAGGGGAGCGTGGCTACACCTTC.

This clonotype has at least ten counts. CDR3 nucleotides: TGCAGCGCCAGCCCTACGAACACTGAAGCTTTCTTT. It is translated as CSASPTNTEAFF. J is TRBJ1-1 and V is TRBV29-1, with D hard to call. Germline V gene sequence: CDR1 SQVTM, CDR2 ANQGSEA. V shed 7 bases and J shed 1 base, with 10 bases lying between them. CDR3 length equals 12 residues.

The chain uses TRBV7-2 and TRBJ1-1, with D maybe TRBD1 (6 bases). Germline CDR1 reads SGHTA; CDR2 reads FQGNSA. The V end lost 3 bases, the J end lost 2 bases, and 13 bases lay between the germline ends. The CDR3 covers 15 residues. CDR3 nucleotides: TGTGCCAGCAGCTTGGGGGCAACTGGAAACACTGAAGCTTTCTTT. This translates into CASSLGATGNTEAFF.

This clonotype showed up many times. The V gene is TRBV6-5, the J gene TRBJ1-1; D unresolved. This CDR3 comprises 12 residues. Trimming took off 2 bases at V and 5 bases at J, with 6 bases between the two ends. Germline CDR1 and CDR2: MNHEY and SVGAGI. The CDR3 sequence is CASSYMGTEAFF. The DNA for the CDR3 is TGTGCCAGCAGTTACATGGGAACTGAAGCTTTCTTT.

This clonotype was observed many times. The V and J genes are TRBV20-1 and TRBJ1-2; 11 nucleotides align to TRBD1. V shed 2 bases and J 6 bases; nucleotides not matched to a gene: 5. There are 14 residues in the CDR3. Germline V gene lookup returns CDR1 DFQATT and CDR2 SNEGSKA (reference sequence). This CDR3 reads CSARRTGGIDGYTF. The CDR3 bases are TGCAGTGCTAGACGGACAGGGGGCATCGATGGCTACACCTTC.

The chain links TRBV28 to TRBJ2-7; TRBD1 is a possible D gene (6 bases). Germline-derived CDR1 and CDR2 are MDHEN and SYDVKM. The V gene lost 4 bases and the J gene lost 2 bases, with 12 bases spanning the gap. The CDR3 is 14 residues long. This CDR3 reads CASSSLDRTYEQYF. CDR3 DNA: TGTGCCAGCAGTTCCCTGGACAGAACCTACGAGCAGTACTTC. The entire variable domain, with the rest obtained from reference TRBV28 and TRBJ2-7, is as follows: DVKVTQSSRYLVKRTGEKVFLECVQDMDHENMFWYRQDPGLGLRLIYFSYDVKMKEKGDIPEGYSVSREKKERFSLILESASTNQTSMYLCASSSLDRTYEQYFGPGTRLTVT.

This clonotype was seen a single time. Mismatch with germline at one junction end may stem from a read error. The chain uses TRBV11-1 and TRBJ2-3; no reliable D call. This CDR3 spans 16 amino acids. Germline CDR1 and CDR2: SGHAT and FQDESV (reference sequence). For the CDR3, the DNA is TGTGCCAGCAGTCCCCTGGGTAGCAGCTCCACAGATACGCAATATTTT. Translation gives CASSPLGSSSTDTQYF.

The chain employs TRBV10-3 and TRBJ2-3; TRBD2 matches 8 bases. The germline V gene has CDR1 ENHRY and CDR2 SYGVKD. This CDR3 has 15 amino acids. Trimming removed 0 bases from V and 6 bases from J; junction bases left unmatched: 5. The CDR3 is CAISESVAGSDTQYF. As DNA, the CDR3 is TGTGCCATCAGTGAGTCGGTAGCGGGGTCCGATACGCAGTATTTT.

This clonotype was counted between two and nine times. This CDR3 reads CASSLSGTFQETQYF. For the CDR3, the DNA is TGTGCCAGCAGCCTCTCCGGGACATTTCAAGAGACCCAGTACTTC. The chain combines TRBV4-2 with TRBJ2-5, with D possibly TRBD1 on 6 matching bases. Germline lookup yields CDR1 LGHNA and CDR2 YNFKEQ. The CDR3 extends over 15 amino acids. V gave up 4 bases and J gave up 2 bases, with 14 bases separating them.

This chain joins TRBV10-3 and TRBJ2-7, with D possibly being TRBD1 (7 bases). Trimming cost V 3 bases and J 5 bases, with 26 bases left between them. This CDR3 region has 18 residues. Germline CDR1 and CDR2: ENHRY and SYGVKD. The CDR3 reads CAISEIQGEAGRYDEQYF. The CDR3 nucleotides are TGTGCCATCAGTGAAATTCAGGGGGAGGCAGGGAGGTACGACGAGCAGTACTTC.

V gene TRBV5-1 combines with J gene TRBJ1-1; D might be TRBD1 (5 bases). The CDR3 loop spans 13 amino acids. V lost 4 bases to trimming and J lost 8 bases, with 15 bases between them. Germline lookup yields CDR1 SGHRS and CDR2 YFSETQ. The CDR3 here is CASSRDGTFEAFF. The CDR3 DNA sequence: TGCGCCAGCAGCCGGGACGGTACGTTCGAAGCTTTCTTT.

A few counts support this clonotype. The V gene is TRBV5-1, the J gene TRBJ2-5; 14 bases map to TRBD2. V shed 4 bases and J 1 base; nucleotides not matched to a gene: 9. Germline V gene data show CDR1 as SGHRS and CDR2 as YFSETQ. The CDR3 totals 18 residues. The CDR3 DNA is TGCGCCAGCAGCCCTCGACTAGCGGGGGGGCTAGCCCAAGAGACCCAGTACTTC. As protein: CASSPRLAGGLAQETQYF. Combining the CDR3 with reference TRBV5-1 and TRBJ2-5 gives the whole variable domain KAGVTQTPRYLIKTRGQQVTLSCSPISGHRSVSWYQQTPGQGLQFLFEYFSETQRNKGNFPGRFSGRQFSNSRSEMNVSTLELGDSALYLCASSPRLAGGLAQETQYFGPGTRLLVL.

In regard to this clonotype: A clone one base away is much larger, so this may be a read error. J is TRBJ2-5 and V is TRBV9; D is uncertain. This CDR3 spans 14 amino acids. Germline lookup yields CDR1 SGDLS and CDR2 YYNGEE. Trimming pared 0 bases from V and 2 bases from J, leaving 8 bases between. CDR3 amino acids: CASSVGAEQETQYF. The DNA of the CDR3 is TGTGCCAGCAGCGTAGGGGCAGAGCAAGAGACCCAGTACTTC.

This clonotype was observed at least ten times. The chain employs TRBV20-1 and TRBJ1-2; D possibly corresponds to TRBD1 (6 bases). The length of the CDR3 is 16 residues. The V end lost 0 bases, the J end lost 5 bases, and 19 bases lay between the germline ends. Germline lookup yields CDR1 DFQATT and CDR2 SNEGSKA (reference sequence). CDR3 coding DNA: TGCAGTGCTAGAGATCGCCGGGGGCGGTGGCCGTATGGCTACACCTTC. Protein: CSARDRRGRWPYGYTF.

This clonotype was seen at least ten times. The chain carries TRBV20-1 and TRBJ2-7; 12 nucleotides agree with TRBD2. CDR3 length: 15 amino acids. CDR1 is DFQATT and CDR2 is SNEGSKA in the germline V gene (reference sequence). J was trimmed by 6 bases and V by 6 bases; bases with no gene match: 12. The CDR3 DNA reads TGCAGTGCCGCCCCCGGACTAGCGGGAAGGGGCGAGCAGTACTTC. Translated, it gives CSAAPGLAGRGEQYF.

This clonotype came up many times. This chain uses TRBV29-1 with TRBJ1-1; D remains unclear. V lost 6 bases and J 1 base, leaving 6 bases between the germline ends. The germline CDR1 and CDR2 sequences are SQVTM and ANQGSEA. This CDR3 has 11 amino acids. CDR3 sequence reads: CSVRENTEAFF. The CDR3 coding sequence is TGCAGCGTAAGGGAGAACACTGAAGCTTTCTTT.

This chain uses TRBV5-6 with TRBJ2-7, with D tentatively TRBD1 (6 bases). The germline V and J ends were trimmed by 5 bases and 3 bases, with 30 bases remaining between them. CDR3 length: 19 residues. Germline V lookup: CDR1 SGHDT, CDR2 YYEEEE. The CDR3 here is CASSYPDLTLGHLGYEQYF. CDR3 coding DNA: TGTGCCAGCAGTTACCCCGATTTGACGCTGGGACATTTGGGCTACGAGCAGTACTTC.

J is TRBJ2-7 and V is TRBV9; D unclear. The DNA end favors TRBJ2-1, so the J call may be wrong. CDR3 size: 12 residues. The germline gives CDR1 SGDLS, CDR2 YYNGEE. CDR3 sequence: CASSVEGNEQFF. Here the CDR3 DNA reads TGTGCCAGCAGCGTAGAAGGCAATGAGCAGTTCTTC.

This clonotype was counted at least ten times. The rearrangement uses TRBV19 and TRBJ2-7; tentatively, D is TRBD1 (5 bases). V was pared by 11 bases and J by 0 bases, with 14 bases between. Germline V CDR1 and CDR2: LNHDA, SQIVND (reference sequence). The CDR3 runs 13 residues. CDR3 residues: CAEDKGNSYEQYF. The CDR3 coding sequence is TGTGCCGAGGACAAGGGGAACTCCTACGAGCAGTACTTC.